Each of the 32 T cell receptor beta chains below was sequenced from the same sample in a study of spatial heterogeneity in lung cancer. TCRdb re-called the 5' RACE reads through MiXCR, storing one row per CDR3 protein. The repertoire has around 110,000 distinct CDR3 sequences, less than 15% of them found once; the top ten carry approximately 17%. Regarding time point: blood at routine non-recurrence follow-up after resection. In each case, whole RNA from tumor, nontumor lung or frozen PBMC was sequenced unsorted. The sequencing used PBMCs, collected at follow-up. All receptors derive from a male donor with early-stage non-small cell lung cancer.

The chain has TRBV21-1 and TRBJ2-4; the table's D call TRBD1 went unverified against the DNA. TRBV21-1 is a documented pseudogene. CDR3 size: 17 residues. The CDR3 region has the DNA TGTGCCAGCAGCACCCCGGGGGCGCTGCGGGCCAAAAACATTCAGTACTTC. It is translated as CASSTPGALRAKNIQYF.

This chain uses TRBV6-6 with TRBJ1-2; D possibly corresponds to TRBD1 (6 bases). Germline CDR1 reads MNHNY; CDR2 reads SVGAGI (reference sequence). This CDR3 spans 12 amino acids. Trimming removed 7 bases from V and 6 bases from J, with 12 bases in between. The CDR3 loop is CASTQGRDGYTF. DNA of the CDR3: TGTGCCAGCACCCAGGGGAGGGATGGCTACACCTTC.

This clonotype was seen ten or more times. The V and J genes are TRBV7-9 and TRBJ2-5; unclear D gene. The ends were cut back, 5 bases at V and 2 bases at J, with 9 bases in the middle. CDR3 length equals 13 residues. CDR1 and CDR2 from the germline V gene are SEHNR and FQNEAQ (reference sequence). The CDR3 nucleotides are TGTGCCAGCAGCCTGGACGTACAAGAGACCCAGTACTTC. Its translation: CASSLDVQETQYF.

This clonotype was seen a handful of times. The gene calls are TRBV28 and TRBJ1-2; 8 positions match TRBD1. In germline, CDR1 is MDHEN, CDR2 SYDVKM. The CDR3 is made up of 14 amino acids. Germline trimming cut 3 bases from V and 4 bases from J; bases unmatched to any gene: 4. The CDR3 loop reads CASSFAGGVYGYTF. The CDR3 DNA is TGTGCCAGCAGTTTCGCAGGGGGCGTCTATGGCTACACCTTC.

The chain joins TRBV6-4 to TRBJ1-1, with D hard to call. Trimming stripped 5 bases from V and 0 bases from J, with 7 bases between. This CDR3 comprises 13 residues. Germline CDR1 MRHNA, CDR2 SNTAGT. In DNA, the CDR3 is TGTGCCAGCAGTACCGACGTGAACACTGAAGCTTTCTTT. Its protein product is CASSTDVNTEAFF.

The chain employs TRBV6-5 and TRBJ1-1; 7 positions match TRBD1. CDR3 length equals 15 residues. From germline, CDR1 is MNHEY and CDR2 SVGAGI. V shed 2 bases and J 4 bases; nucleotides not matched to a gene: 7. The CDR3 region is CASSYTTTGATEAFF. The CDR3 bases are TGTGCCAGCAGTTACACTACAACAGGGGCCACTGAAGCTTTCTTT.

This clonotype was seen repeatedly, ten times or more. This chain connects TRBV6-5 to TRBJ2-5; TRBD1 matches 10 bases. Germline assignment: CDR1 MNHEY and CDR2 SVGAGI. The CDR3 loop spans 15 amino acids. J was trimmed by 2 bases and V by 2 bases; bases with no gene match: 2. CDR3 amino acids: CASSYGTGDQETQYF. As DNA, the CDR3 is TGTGCCAGCAGTTACGGGACAGGGGATCAAGAGACCCAGTACTTC.

This clonotype showed up just a few times. This chain connects TRBV3-1 to TRBJ1-1; TRBD1 is a possible D gene (5 bases). CDR1 LGHDT and CDR2 YNNKEL come from the germline V gene (reference sequence). V shed 0 bases and J shed 5 bases, with 10 bases lying between them. CDR3 length: 14 residues. CDR3 region: CASSQDGGGTEAFF. CDR3 in DNA: TGTGCCAGCAGCCAAGATGGGGGTGGAACTGAAGCTTTCTTT. Full variable domain (remainder filled in from reference TRBV3-1 and TRBJ1-1): DTAVSQTPKYLVTQMGNDKSIKCEQNLGHDTMYWYKQDSKKFLKIMFSYNNKELIINETVPNRFSPKSPDKAHLNLHINSLELGDSAVYFCASSQDGGGTEAFFGQGTRLTVV.

The chain carries TRBV5-1 and TRBJ2-2; D is uncertain. The CDR3 covers 15 residues. Deletions cut 1 base from V and 0 bases from J, with 7 bases between. CDR1 is SGHRS and CDR2 is YFSETQ in the germline V gene. CDR3 sequence reads: CASSLFGTNTGELFF. CDR3 DNA: TGCGCCAGCAGCTTGTTTGGGACGAACACCGGGGAGCTGTTTTTT.

The chain combines TRBV20-1 with TRBJ2-3; D remains unclear. CDR3 length: 16 residues. Deletions cut 3 bases from V and 4 bases from J, with 20 bases between. Germline V gene sequence: CDR1 DFQATT, CDR2 SNEGSKA (reference sequence). The CDR3 loop is CSASTLGPRNADTQYF. CDR3 bases: TGCAGTGCTAGCACTCTTGGACCACGGAATGCAGATACGCAGTATTTT.

The chain carries TRBV28 and TRBJ2-7; D is ambiguous. The V end lost 2 bases, the J end lost 3 bases, and 11 bases lay between the germline ends. Per the germline V gene, CDR1 is MDHEN and CDR2 is SYDVKM. The CDR3 has 14 amino acids. CDR3 region: CASSLDVGYYEQYF. CDR3 nucleotide sequence: TGTGCCAGCAGTTTAGATGTGGGGTACTACGAGCAGTACTTC.

The chain carries TRBV5-1 and TRBJ2-7, with 7 positions matching TRBD1. The CDR3 runs to 13 residues. CDR1 and CDR2 from the germline V gene are SGHRS and YFSETQ. V was clipped by 0 bases and J by 5 bases; unmatched bases: 2. The CDR3 bases are TGCGCCAGCAGCTTGGGACAGGGTGACGAGCAGTACTTC. Protein: CASSLGQGDEQYF.

This clonotype showed up just a few times. J is TRBJ1-4 and V is TRBV7-2; TRBD1 agrees at 7 bases. V was pared by 5 bases and J by 7 bases, with 10 bases of the junction left unmatched. CDR3 length: 15 amino acids. CDR1 is SGHTA and CDR2 is FQGNSA in the germline V gene. CDR3 sequence reads: CASSQKDRDAEKLFF. The CDR3 bases are TGTGCCAGCAGCCAAAAAGACAGGGATGCTGAAAAACTGTTTTTT.

This clonotype was seen at least ten times. V is TRBV7-3 and J is TRBJ2-5; TRBD1 agrees at 7 bases. There are 13 residues in the CDR3. In germline, CDR1 is SGHTA, CDR2 FQGTGA. J gave up 5 bases and V 2 bases, and 2 bases lay outside the gene matches. Here the CDR3 DNA reads TGTGCCAGCAGCTTACAGGGGGTGGAGACCCAGTACTTC. Translation: CASSLQGVETQYF.

This clonotype was detected a few times. V is TRBV9 and J is TRBJ1-6, with a tentative D call TRBD1 (5 bases). Trimming pared 0 bases from V and 6 bases from J, leaving 10 bases between. From germline, CDR1 is SGDLS and CDR2 YYNGEE. The CDR3 has 15 residues. CDR3 residues: CASSVGGTANSPLHF. CDR3 nucleotide sequence: TGTGCCAGCAGCGTAGGAGGGACCGCTAATTCACCCCTCCACTTT.

This clonotype was seen a few times. This sequence joins TRBV20-1 and TRBJ2-7; D is undetermined. The length of the CDR3 is 12 residues. Germline V gene sequence: CDR1 DFQATT, CDR2 SNEGSKA (reference sequence). Deletions cut 4 bases from V and 2 bases from J, with 9 bases between. The CDR3 spells CSATSLAYEQYF. DNA of the CDR3: TGCAGTGCTACCAGCCTAGCCTACGAGCAGTACTTC.

This clonotype was seen ten or more times. The CDR3 here is CASSQDPGAQVTGELFF. The CDR3 coding sequence is TGCGCCAGCAGCCAAGATCCCGGGGCGCAGGTCACCGGGGAGCTGTTTTTT. The chain is built from TRBV4-3 and TRBJ2-2; either TRBD1 or TRBD2 may supply D (5 bases each). V shed 0 bases and J shed 4 bases, with 15 bases lying between them. This CDR3 spans 17 amino acids. Germline loops: CDR1 LGHNA, CDR2 YSLEER.

This chain joins TRBV5-4 and TRBJ1-5, with D perhaps matching TRBD1 (5 bases). The CDR3 loop spans 16 amino acids. V was clipped by 0 bases and J by 2 bases, with 12 bases between them. Germline V CDR1 and CDR2: SGHNT, YYREEE (reference sequence). The CDR3 loop is CASSLGGTKGNQPQHF. The DNA for the CDR3 is TGTGCCAGCAGCTTGGGAGGGACTAAGGGCAATCAGCCCCAGCATTTT.

This clonotype was picked up many times. This chain connects TRBV20-1 to TRBJ1-6; 8 bases agree with TRBD1. V gave up 0 bases and J gave up 6 bases; unmatched junction bases: 4. The germline V gene has CDR1 DFQATT and CDR2 SNEGSKA (reference sequence). CDR3 length equals 15 residues. CDR3 sequence reads: CSARERDRTNSPLHF. CDR3 DNA: TGCAGTGCTAGAGAACGGGACAGGACTAATTCACCCCTCCACTTT.

This chain uses TRBV15 with TRBJ2-6; TRBD1 matches 9 bases. This CDR3 is 19 amino acids long. Germline CDR1 and CDR2: LNHNV and YYDKDF (reference sequence). The junction had 10 bases not matched to a gene; V was cut back by 3 bases and J by 1 base. The CDR3 nucleotides read TGTGCCACCAGCAGGGGGGGACAGGGACGTAGATCTGGGGCCAACGTCCTGACTTTC. It translates to CATSRGGQGRRSGANVLTF.

There are a few counts of this clonotype. CDR3 coding DNA: TGTGCCAGCTCATTTCATGGAGCAAATCAGCCCCAGCATTTT. It encodes CASSFHGANQPQHF. This rearrangement joins TRBV27 to TRBJ1-5, with no clear D. The CDR3 is 14 amino acids. The germline gives CDR1 MNHEY, CDR2 SMNVEV (reference sequence). V shed 8 bases and J shed 4 bases, with 15 bases lying between them.

This clonotype was found many times. The chain links TRBV27 to TRBJ2-2, with 9 bases aligning to TRBD1. This CDR3 contains 14 residues. CDR1 is MNHEY, CDR2 SMNVEV, per germline (reference sequence). V was pared by 5 bases and J by 5 bases, with 3 bases of the junction left unmatched. CDR3 amino acids: CASSPGQGTGELFF. For the CDR3, the DNA is TGTGCCAGCAGTCCCGGACAGGGGACCGGGGAGCTGTTTTTT.

The gene calls are TRBV29-1 and TRBJ2-7, with a tentative D call TRBD1 (5 bases). Germline assignment: CDR1 SQVTM and CDR2 ANQGSEA. Deletions cut 5 bases from V and 2 bases from J, with 10 bases between. The CDR3 is made up of 12 amino acids. CDR3 in DNA: TGCAGCGTTAATGACAGCCCCTACGAGCAGTACTTC. Amino acid sequence: CSVNDSPYEQYF.

This clonotype was found a few times. The chain links TRBV19 to TRBJ2-3; TRBD1 might be the D (6 bases). This CDR3 has 13 amino acids. In germline, CDR1 is LNHDA, CDR2 SQIVND (reference sequence). The V end was cut by 10 bases, the J end by 3 bases, with 14 bases between. CDR3 in amino acids: CATLIGGTDTQYF. The CDR3 DNA is TGTGCCACCCTCATAGGGGGAACAGATACGCAGTATTTT.

The rearrangement links TRBV29-1 to TRBJ1-5; D unclear. V lost 4 bases, J lost 7 bases, and 14 bases lay in between. This CDR3 has 13 amino acids. The germline CDR1 and CDR2 sequences are SQVTM and ANQGSEA. CDR3 DNA: TGCAGCGTTGTAACCGGGGTCGGGCAGCCCCAGCATTTT. The encoded protein is CSVVTGVGQPQHF.

This clonotype was counted ten times or more. The chain is built from TRBV27 and TRBJ2-1; 9 bases align to TRBD1. Looked up from germline, CDR1 is MNHEY and CDR2 is SMNVEV (reference sequence). Trimming removed 1 base from V and 9 bases from J; junction bases left unmatched: 7. The CDR3 extends over 15 amino acids. The CDR3 loop reads CASSLFASTGGEQFF. CDR3 DNA sequence: TGTGCCAGCAGTTTATTTGCGTCGACAGGGGGTGAGCAGTTCTTC.

The V call is TRBV12-3 or TRBV12-4, the J call TRBJ2-7; tentative D call: TRBD2 (6 bases). This CDR3 has 12 amino acids. V lost 4 bases and J 5 bases, leaving 9 bases between the germline ends. The CDR3 nucleotides read TGTGCCAGCAGTTACGGGGGTCACGAGCAGTACTTC. Protein product: CASSYGGHEQYF.

This clonotype was seen repeatedly, ten times or more. The chain has TRBV7-9 and TRBJ2-1, with D uncertain. V lost 0 bases to trimming and J lost 7 bases, with 10 bases between them. The CDR3 loop spans 14 amino acids. Germline V gives CDR1 SEHNR, CDR2 FQNEAQ (reference sequence). The CDR3, as DNA: TGTGCCAGCAGCTTAGCGTTGACCGGGAATGAGCAGTTCTTC. Encoded protein: CASSLALTGNEQFF.

This clonotype was seen only a few times. The CDR3 nucleotides are TGCGCCAGCAGCTTGGCCGGACAGGGGCAGCCCCAGCATTTT. It specifies CASSLAGQGQPQHF. The chain links TRBV5-1 to TRBJ1-5; 9 bases fit TRBD1. CDR1 and CDR2 (germline): SGHRS, YFSETQ. This CDR3 comprises 14 residues. With V trimmed by 0 bases and J by 7 bases, 2 bases remained unmatched.

This chain connects TRBV9 to TRBJ2-7; 8 bases match TRBD2. Germline-derived CDR1 and CDR2 are SGDLS and YYNGEE. There are 15 residues in the CDR3. The V and J ends lost 2 bases and 3 bases, in that order; junction bases with no gene match: 7. DNA of the CDR3: TGTGCCAGCAGCGTTAGAGCGGGGGTAGGCTACGAGCAGTACTTC. This sequence encodes CASSVRAGVGYEQYF.

The chain has TRBV4-3 and TRBJ1-2; D possibly corresponds to TRBD1 (5 bases). CDR3 length equals 13 residues. V lost 3 bases and J 4 bases, leaving 9 bases between the germline ends. Germline CDR1 is LGHNA and CDR2 is YSLEER. CDR3: CASSQGLGYGYTF. The CDR3 DNA reads as TGCGCCAGCAGCCAGGGACTTGGCTATGGCTACACCTTC.

The table lists this clonotype with many counts. The V and J genes are TRBV5-1 and TRBJ1-1; D not certain. Germline-derived CDR1 and CDR2 are SGHRS and YFSETQ. Trimming left V 1 base short and J 0 bases short, with 13 bases between. The CDR3 is 16 amino acids. The CDR3 protein is CASSLSTRRVNTEAFF. For the CDR3, the DNA is TGCGCCAGCAGCTTGTCCACCCGGCGGGTGAACACTGAAGCTTTCTTT.